Presented here are 3 T cell receptor beta chains from one specimen sequenced in a study of T cell clones after liver transplantation (dated by TCRdb to the late 2010s). The library was obtained by the immunoSEQ multiplex PCR assay. TCRdb provides this immuneACCESS table in a form limited to in-frame rearrangements. Some clones are lacking; in checked studies, under half of them reflect an unresolved V gene, and why the rest are absent is not known. This sample is represented by roughly 17,000 clones; approximately 80% of them were singletons. In total, the top ten clones hold about a third of the sample. The material was CD8+ T cells from blood, obtained 48 months after liver transplant. Receptors originate from a human patient who received a liver transplant. Some T cells may have been brought in with the graft after a transplant.

This clone appeared a single time. V is TRBV6-1 and J is TRBJ2-7; the D gene could be TRBD1 or TRBD2 (5 bases each). This CDR3 contains 12 residues. Germline CDR1 and CDR2: MNHNS and SASEGT. V lost 1 base to trimming and J lost 6 bases, with 7 bases between them. The CDR3 region is CASSEDGGEQYF. DNA of the CDR3: TGTGCCAGCAGTGAAGATGGGGGCGAGCAGTACTTC.

The chain has TRBV7-3 and TRBJ2-3, with TRBD1 identical over 7 bases. V trimming: 8 bases; J trimming: 6 bases; junction bases outside the gene matches: 14. The CDR3 contains 15 residues. Germline V gives CDR1 SGHTA, CDR2 FQGTGA. The CDR3 nucleotides are TGTGCCAGCGGGACAGTCGGGATGGGCTCGGATACGCAGTATTTT. Its translation: CASGTVGMGSDTQYF.

This clone was observed a single time. J is TRBJ1-1 and V is TRBV5-5; D is ambiguous. Germline V lookup: CDR1 SGHKS, CDR2 YYEKEE (reference sequence). The CDR3 spans 12 residues. V was pared by 0 bases and J by 7 bases, with 7 bases between. The CDR3 nucleotides read TGTGCCAGCAGCTTGGTGGGGAATGAAGCTTTCTTT. Translation: CASSLVGNEAFF.